A single sample is the source of the 18 T cell receptor beta chains below, sequenced in a study of OX40 agonist ivuxolimab in advanced cancers. Sequenced by immunoSEQ multiplex PCR; TCRdb stores in-frame clones only, minus some. The repertoire has over 25,000 clones, 65% to 80% of them found once; the top ten carry under 30%. This material consisted of CD4+ or CD8+ T cells sorted from blood, taken in a trial of the OX40 agonist ivuxolimab. The receptors come from an adult with an advanced solid tumor such as melanoma, head and neck, liver or kidney cancer.

The chain has TRBV5-1 and TRBJ2-5; D might be TRBD1 or TRBD2, each matching 5 bases. CDR1 SGHRS and CDR2 YFSETQ come from the germline V gene. V gave up 0 bases and J gave up 5 bases, with 14 bases separating them. This CDR3 comprises 15 residues. This CDR3 is CASSLELGPGETQYF. The CDR3 coding sequence is TGCGCCAGCAGCTTGGAATTGGGGCCGGGGGAGACCCAGTACTTC.

As DNA, the CDR3 is TGTGCCAGCAGTCTCCAGGGGCTTAGCAATCAGCCCCAGCATTTT. Protein product: CASSLQGLSNQPQHF. The chain employs TRBV2 and TRBJ1-5; perhaps TRBD1 as D (6 bases). This CDR3 spans 15 amino acids. Germline V CDR1 and CDR2: SNHLY, FYNNEI. V was shortened by 5 bases and J by 0 bases, with 11 bases between the two germline ends. The full variable domain, completed using reference TRBV2 and TRBJ1-5, is EPEVTQTPSHQVTQMGQEVILRCVPISNHLYFYWYRQILGQKVEFLVSFYNNEISEKSEIFDDQFSVERPDGSNFTLKIRSTKLEDSAMYFCASSLQGLSNQPQHFGDGTRLSIL.

The CDR3 spells CASSLGGAGSSYNEQFF. The CDR3 DNA reads TGCGCCAGCAGCTTGGGGGGGGCCGGTAGCTCCTACAATGAGCAGTTCTTC. The J gene is TRBJ2-1, the V gene TRBV5-1, with D perhaps assigned TRBD1 or TRBD2 (6 bases each). Germline loops: CDR1 SGHRS, CDR2 YFSETQ. V was pared by 0 bases and J by 0 bases, with 13 bases between. This CDR3 is built from 17 residues. Variable domain in full (rest from reference TRBV5-1 and TRBJ2-1): KAGVTQTPRYLIKTRGQQVTLSCSPISGHRSVSWYQQTPGQGLQFLFEYFSETQRNKGNFPGRFSGRQFSNSRSEMNVSTLELGDSALYLCASSLGGAGSSYNEQFFGPGTRLTVL.

This sequence joins TRBV6-1 and TRBJ1-5; possibly TRBD1 for D (5 bases). V lost 1 base and J 5 bases, leaving 12 bases between the germline ends. CDR3 size: 15 residues. Looked up from germline, CDR1 is MNHNS and CDR2 is SASEGT. As DNA, the CDR3 is TGTGCCAGCAGTGAAGTGGGGGGGAAACATCAGCCCCAGCATTTT. Protein sequence: CASSEVGGKHQPQHF.

The chain recombines TRBV30 with TRBJ2-3, with 8 bases identical to TRBD2. Germline V gene lookup returns CDR1 GTSNPN and CDR2 SVGIG (reference sequence). V was pared by 8 bases and J by 4 bases, with 8 bases of the junction left unmatched. The CDR3 is 13 residues long. This CDR3 is CARREGGPDTQYF. The CDR3 DNA sequence: TGTGCCCGCCGGGAGGGTGGCCCAGATACGCAGTATTTT.

This chain links TRBV7-9 with TRBJ1-2, with a weak D call TRBD1 (5 bases). V lost 1 base to trimming and J lost 4 bases, with 10 bases between them. Per germline, CDR1 SEHNR and CDR2 FQNEAQ (reference sequence). CDR3 size: 14 residues. This chain's CDR3 is CASSLDWQGYGYTF. The CDR3 bases are TGTGCCAGCAGCTTAGATTGGCAGGGCTATGGCTACACCTTC.

The V and J genes are TRBV11-2 and TRBJ2-1; 8 bases fit TRBD2. The CDR3 extends over 15 amino acids. Trimming took 4 bases from V and 3 from J; bases not matched to a gene: 5. In germline, CDR1 is SGHAT, CDR2 FQNNGV. DNA for the CDR3: TGTGCCAGCAGCTCCTTAGCGGGAAACTACAATGAGCAGTTCTTC. Translating it yields CASSSLAGNYNEQFF.

The V call is TRBV7-9, the J call TRBJ2-1; D assignment may be TRBD1 or TRBD2 (5 bases each). The CDR3 spans 14 residues. Trimming removed 4 bases from V and 8 bases from J, with 15 bases in between. The germline V gene has CDR1 SEHNR and CDR2 FQNEAQ (reference sequence). Here the CDR3 reads CASSSGGSLHEQFF. CDR3 sequence (DNA): TGTGCCAGCAGCTCTGGGGGTAGTTTACATGAGCAGTTCTTC.

The J gene is TRBJ2-4, the V gene TRBV11-2; perhaps D is TRBD1 or TRBD2 (5 bases each). The V end lost 1 base, the J end lost 4 bases, and 20 bases lay between the germline ends. The germline CDR1 and CDR2 sequences are SGHAT and FQNNGV. This CDR3 is 18 amino acids long. The CDR3, as DNA: TGTGCCAGCAGCTTAGTCTTAGGGACCGGGACCTGGAAAAACATTCAGTACTTC. Translated: CASSLVLGTGTWKNIQYF.

Points on this clone: One end of the junction fails to match germline, which may point to a read error. The gene calls are TRBV7-9 and TRBJ2-5; possibly TRBD1 for D (6 bases). This CDR3 comprises 11 residues. The V gene's germline CDR1 is SEHNR and CDR2 FQNEAQ (reference sequence). CDR3 protein: CASSLADRLHF. The CDR3 region has the DNA TGTGCCAGCAGCTTAGCCGACAGGTTACACTTC.

This clone has only a few counts. V and J are TRBV6-1 and TRBJ1-2; D ambiguous. Per the germline V gene, CDR1 is MNHNS and CDR2 is SASEGT. V lost 9 bases and J 2 bases, leaving 10 bases between the germline ends. This CDR3 has 12 amino acids. The CDR3 bases are TGTGCCAGATGGGCACCCAACTATGGCTACACCTTC. Translated, it gives CARWAPNYGYTF.

The chain links TRBV6-1 to TRBJ1-2; 7 nucleotides align to TRBD1. The V gene's germline CDR1 is MNHNS and CDR2 SASEGT. CDR3 length: 14 residues. V was clipped by 5 bases and J by 14 bases; unmatched bases: 17. As DNA, the CDR3 is TGTGCCAGCAGTCCGACTCCGGGACAGAGCCTTATTACCTTC. Protein product: CASSPTPGQSLITF.

About this clone: This may be a read error: a much more frequent sequence differs by one nucleotide. The same CDR3 is also encoded by other DNA sequences in this sample. This chain connects TRBV30 to TRBJ1-1; a possible D gene is TRBD1 (5 bases). Germline-derived CDR1 and CDR2 are GTSNPN and SVGIG (reference sequence). The CDR3 is made up of 17 amino acids. Trimming removed 4 bases from V and 2 bases from J, with 23 bases in between. CDR3 amino acids: CAWIHGGTAGPNTEAFF. The CDR3 DNA reads TGTGCCTGGATTCATGGGGGGACGGCCGGACCCAACACTGAAGCTTTCTTT.

This chain links TRBV7-2 with TRBJ2-1, with D perhaps TRBD1 or TRBD2 (5 bases each). This CDR3 is built from 15 residues. The V gene's germline CDR1 is SGHTA and CDR2 FQGNSA. V was cut by 0 bases and J by 0 bases, with 6 bases left in between. CDR3 sequence (DNA): TGTGCCAGCAGCTTAGCGGGACCCTCCTACAATGAGCAGTTCTTC. Protein sequence: CASSLAGPSYNEQFF.

This rearrangement joins TRBV11-3 to TRBJ2-1, with D tentatively TRBD2 (5 bases). CDR1 is SGHNT, CDR2 YENEEA, per germline. Trimming took off 1 base at V and 6 bases at J, with 7 bases between the two ends. The CDR3 spans 13 residues. As DNA, the CDR3 is TGTGCCAGCAGCTTAGGAGGAGGCAATGAGCAGTTCTTC. It encodes CASSLGGGNEQFF.

The chain carries TRBV2 and TRBJ2-2, with 8 bases aligning to TRBD1. CDR1 is SNHLY and CDR2 is FYNNEI in the germline V gene. The CDR3 loop spans 14 amino acids. V lost 6 bases, J lost 7 bases, and 7 bases stayed unmatched. The CDR3 DNA sequence: TGTGCCAGCAGAGGACAGGGACTGGGCGGGGAGCTGTTTTTT. It specifies CASRGQGLGGELFF.

This clone was counted between two and nine times. This rearrangement joins TRBV25-1 to TRBJ1-4, with D perhaps matching TRBD1 (5 bases). The ends were cut back, 6 bases at V and 4 bases at J, with 6 bases in the middle. The CDR3 consists of 12 residues. CDR1 and CDR2 from the germline V gene are MGHDK and SYGVNS. The CDR3 DNA reads as TGTGCCAGCAGGAGGGGTAATGAAAAACTGTTTTTT. As protein: CASRRGNEKLFF.

This clone appeared a single time. This rearrangement joins TRBV6-1 to TRBJ2-7, with a possible D match to TRBD2 (6 bases). The CDR3 spans 15 residues. Germline lookup yields CDR1 MNHNS and CDR2 SASEGT. The V and J ends lost 4 bases and 2 bases respectively, with 15 bases between them. The CDR3 DNA reads as TGTGCCAGCAGTGTTGGGGGGAGCGTCGCCTACGAGCAGTACTTC. Amino acid sequence: CASSVGGSVAYEQYF.